This T cell receptor (beta chain) emerged from a study of cytomegalovirus exposure and HLA in healthy donors. Study details: A data release that came early held tens of millions of unique TCRs from HLA-typed donors. Regarding the study as a whole: Later genetic work tied a missense DCLRE1C variant to beta-chain V and J trimming.

A word on this clone: Its antigen remains unidentified.

The ends were cut back, 1 base at V and 5 bases at J, with 6 bases in the middle. From germline, CDR1 is SGHRS and CDR2 YFSETQ. The CDR3 has 12 amino acids. 60 Vbeta and 13 Jbeta primers were used in PCR. Assay: immunoSEQ multiplex PCR; the TCRdb copy retains only in-frame clones and omits some. The profile shows 110,000 or so clones, about four fifths of them singletons. This chain connects TRBV5-1 to TRBJ2-5; weak D call: TRBD1 (6 bases). Input material: PBMCs. The TCR comes from a woman between 18 and 29 years old in good health and CMV-seronegative. For the CDR3, the DNA is TGCGCCAGCAGCTTGAGGGGGGAGACCCAGTACTTC. Translating it yields CASSLRGETQYF.